This T cell receptor beta chain was profiled in a study of OX40 agonist ivuxolimab in advanced cancers. Overall study: Patients assigned to dose escalation were diagnosed with hepatocellular carcinoma, melanoma, renal cell or head and neck cancer. Mean age around 60 years, range roughly 23 to 79; approximately 80% male.

TCRdb's copy holds only in-frame clones and misses some; the assay was immunoSEQ multiplex PCR. The sample carries some 70,000 clones, around 83% recorded once. Researchers took blood at baseline, on cycle 4 day 1, and on cycle 7 day 1. In germline, CDR1 is LGHNA, CDR2 YNFKEQ. V was trimmed by 1 base and J by 8 bases, leaving 15 bases between them. CDR3 length: 15 residues. Material: CD4+ or CD8+ T cells sorted from blood, obtained in a trial of the OX40 agonist ivuxolimab. The chain couples TRBV4-2 to TRBJ2-1, with D unresolved. The TCR originated in an adult with an advanced solid tumor such as melanoma, head and neck, liver or kidney cancer. The CDR3 DNA reads as TGTGCCAGCAGCCAAGTCAGTTTAGGTGTGGATGAGCAGTTCTTC. It specifies CASSQVSLGVDEQFF.